The 5 T cell receptor beta chains below all came from one sample that was sequenced in a study of cytomegalovirus exposure and HLA in healthy donors. Primers included in the PCR were 60 Vbeta and 13 Jbeta primers. The protocol was immunoSEQ multiplex PCR, while the TCRdb copy is restricted to in-frame clones and leaves out a portion. The table has about 93,000 clones, 60% to 85% seen once; the top ten hold roughly 1.9%. Source material: PBMCs. The receptor source for this set is a boy aged 5 to 17 in good health and CMV-seronegative.

The chain has TRBV6-5 and TRBJ1-2, with D perhaps matching TRBD1 (5 bases). CDR1 is MNHEY and CDR2 is SVGAGI in the germline V gene. The CDR3 has 15 amino acids. V lost 5 bases and J 3 bases, leaving 16 bases between the germline ends. The CDR3 is CASSADQTDYYGYTF. CDR3 coding DNA: TGTGCCAGCAGTGCCGACCAGACAGACTACTATGGCTACACCTTC.

In its sample, this clone was seen a few times. The chain combines TRBV9 with TRBJ1-2; D remains ambiguous. CDR1 is SGDLS, CDR2 YYNGEE, per germline. The V end was cut by 3 bases, the J end by 7 bases, with 7 bases between. The CDR3 contains 11 residues. The CDR3 loop reads CASSGYSGYTF. DNA for the CDR3: TGTGCCAGCAGCGGATACTCTGGCTACACCTTC. Full variable domain (rest looked up from reference TRBV9 and TRBJ1-2): DSGVTQTPKHLITATGQRVTLRCSPRSGDLSVYWYQQSLDQGLQFLIQYYNGEERAKGNILERFSAQQFPDLHSELNLSSLELGDSALYFCASSGYSGYTFGSGTRLTVV.

The V call is TRBV4-2, the J call TRBJ2-1, with 9 bases fitting TRBD2. Germline trimming cut 9 bases from V and 8 bases from J; bases unmatched to any gene: 14. CDR3 length: 15 residues. CDR1 is LGHNA, CDR2 YNFKEQ, per germline. The CDR3 spells CASKTLEREVDEQFF. CDR3 in DNA: TGTGCCAGTAAAACGCTGGAGCGGGAGGTGGATGAGCAGTTCTTC.

The chain has TRBV30 and TRBJ1-3; 7 bases line up with TRBD1. CDR1 is GTSNPN, CDR2 SVGIG, per germline (reference sequence). The CDR3 spans 13 residues. Trimming at V came to 8 bases and at J to 2 bases, leaving 6 bases not matched to a gene. The CDR3 DNA follows: TGTGCCAGCACAGGGGAGGCTGGAAACACCATATATTTT. Translating it yields CASTGEAGNTIYF. The whole variable domain, filled in from reference TRBV30 and TRBJ1-3, reads SQTIHQWPATLVQPVGSPLSLECTVEGTSNPNLYWYRQAAGRGLQLLFYSVGIGQISSEVPQNLSASRPQDRQFILSSKKLLLSDSGFYLCASTGEAGNTIYFGEGSWLTVV.

This chain connects TRBV7-8 to TRBJ1-2, with TRBD1 as a possible D gene (5 bases). Germline lookup yields CDR1 SGHVS and CDR2 FQNEAQ. The ends were cut back, 6 bases at V and 8 bases at J, with 16 bases in the middle. The CDR3 has 13 amino acids. The CDR3 coding sequence is TGTGCCAGCAGTCAACCGGGGGTCGAGGGCTACACCTTC. Its protein is CASSQPGVEGYTF.